This T cell receptor beta chain was obtained from a study of shared clonotypes between healthy human individuals. Study overall: Ranging from 18 to 49 in age, donors were two women and a few men.

Assay: immunoSEQ multiplex PCR; the TCRdb copy retains only in-frame clones and omits some. The repertoire holds more than 550,000 clones, with less than 95% as singletons. This clone was observed a handful of times. The germline V and J ends were trimmed by 5 bases and 8 bases, with 9 bases remaining between them. Per the germline V gene, CDR1 is SEHNR and CDR2 is FQNEAQ (reference sequence). This CDR3 is 12 amino acids long. CD8 memory merged CD45RO+ with CCR7-negative CD45RA+ TemRA cells. Sequenced: memory CD8+ T cells from PBMCs. Subset: CD45RO+ cells pooled with CCR7-negative TemRA cells. The chain combines TRBV7-9 with TRBJ2-2; D gene uncertain. This clonotype originated in a man aged 18 to 30 in good health. Some clones in this sample may be carry-over from other donors' samples. The CDR3: CASSQMAGELFF. The CDR3 DNA is TGTGCCAGCAGCCAGATGGCTGGGGAGCTGTTTTTT.